This is a list of T cell receptor beta chains from one sample in a study of CD4 T cells in relation to SARS-CoV-2 and coronaviruses. No antigen has been assigned to these receptors. TCRdb's copy holds only in-frame clones and misses some; the assay was immunoSEQ multiplex PCR. Here the sample spans under 25,000 clones, around 80% being singletons. Sequenced material: CD4+ T cells from PBMCs, cultured in vitro. Every receptor here comes from a human donor in good health. The CDR3 runs from the conserved cysteine through the conserved F or W. The order of the fields is V gene, CDR3 length, J gene, clone size, CDR3 protein. Rows give clone size only sometimes, using once, few, many, or a class for an expanded clone.

v_gene: TRBV5-4; len: 13; j_gene: TRBJ1-2; abundance: NA; CDR3aa: CASSLVGGNGYTF
v_gene: TRBV5-1; len: 14; j_gene: TRBJ2-2; abundance: NA; CDR3aa: CASRGGSNTGELFF
v_gene: TRBV9; len: 13; j_gene: TRBJ2-5; abundance: NA; CDR3aa: CASSVRPGETQYF
v_gene: TRBV4-1; len: 16; j_gene: TRBJ2-6; abundance: NA; CDR3aa: CASSHRQFSGANVLTF
v_gene: TRBV5-8; len: 13; j_gene: TRBJ1-1; abundance: NA; CDR3aa: CASSLVWNTEAFF
v_gene: TRBV10-3; len: 14; j_gene: TRBJ2-3; abundance: NA; CDR3aa: CANRGQGITDTQYF
v_gene: TRBV24-1; len: 12; j_gene: TRBJ2-1; abundance: NA; CDR3aa: CATSDEVGEQFF
v_gene: TRBV6-5; len: 14; j_gene: TRBJ2-7; abundance: NA; CDR3aa: CASSLGTGAYEQYF
v_gene: TRBV5-6; len: 14; j_gene: TRBJ2-5; abundance: NA; CDR3aa: CASSYRQGPETQYF
v_gene: TRBV5-4; len: 16; j_gene: TRBJ2-1; abundance: once; CDR3aa: CASSPPGASGTNEQFF
v_gene: TRBV28; len: 14; j_gene: TRBJ1-2; abundance: once; CDR3aa: CASNSLTGNYGYTF
v_gene: TRBV2; len: 11; j_gene: TRBJ1-3; abundance: NA; CDR3aa: CASSAGGAIYF
v_gene: TRBV24-1; len: 15; j_gene: TRBJ2-4; abundance: once; CDR3aa: CATSEVQGAKNIQYF
v_gene: TRBV25-1; len: 16; j_gene: TRBJ2-2; abundance: once; CDR3aa: CASSARTSGRTGELFF
v_gene: TRBV18; len: 14; j_gene: TRBJ2-1; abundance: NA; CDR3aa: CASSVAGNYNEQFF
v_gene: TRBV7-9; len: 14; j_gene: TRBJ1-1; abundance: NA; CDR3aa: CASSLQGSFTEAFF
v_gene: TRBV6-1; len: 15; j_gene: TRBJ2-7; abundance: NA; CDR3aa: CASSEDVAGAYEQYF
v_gene: TRBV5-4; len: 13; j_gene: TRBJ2-1; abundance: NA; CDR3aa: CASSPAGYNEQFF
v_gene: TRBV30; len: 15; j_gene: TRBJ2-3; abundance: NA; CDR3aa: CAWSKLAGRTDTQYF
v_gene: TRBV25-1; len: 14; j_gene: TRBJ2-7; abundance: NA; CDR3aa: CASSEGFSPYEQYF
v_gene: TRBV29-1; len: 12; j_gene: TRBJ2-7; abundance: NA; CDR3aa: CSFTSTSYEQYF
v_gene: TRBV3-1/TRBV3-2; len: 13; j_gene: TRBJ1-2; abundance: NA; CDR3aa: CASSPDRNYGYTF
v_gene: TRBV28; len: 16; j_gene: TRBJ2-7; abundance: NA; CDR3aa: CASSLLWDSDWDEQYF
v_gene: TRBV19; len: 14; j_gene: TRBJ1-5; abundance: medium-sized; CDR3aa: CASSIAGTGQPQHF
v_gene: TRBV7-9; len: 13; j_gene: TRBJ2-7; abundance: NA; CDR3aa: CASSFAGAYEQYF
v_gene: TRBV5-1; len: 15; j_gene: TRBJ1-2; abundance: NA; CDR3aa: CASSLARQGLRGYTF
v_gene: TRBV5-1; len: 18; j_gene: TRBJ2-2; abundance: NA; CDR3aa: CASSLLRASGRNTGELFF
v_gene: TRBV6-5; len: 14; j_gene: TRBJ1-1; abundance: NA; CDR3aa: CATSKTDRSTEAFF
v_gene: TRBV5-4; len: 13; j_gene: TRBJ2-5; abundance: NA; CDR3aa: CASSPGPQETQYF
v_gene: TRBV19; len: 15; j_gene: TRBJ2-2; abundance: NA; CDR3aa: CASSMAGMNTGELFF
v_gene: TRBV19; len: 13; j_gene: TRBJ1-4; abundance: NA; CDR3aa: CASGRDRGAELFF
v_gene: TRBV11-2; len: 15; j_gene: TRBJ2-3; abundance: NA; CDR3aa: CASSAPGRGADTQYF
v_gene: TRBV6-2/TRBV6-3; len: 18; j_gene: TRBJ2-1; abundance: NA; CDR3aa: CASSYWSGSGVSYNEQFF
v_gene: TRBV14; len: 19; j_gene: TRBJ2-1; abundance: NA; CDR3aa: CASSQDWPGFSGDYNEQFF
v_gene: TRBV25-1; len: 14; j_gene: TRBJ1-2; abundance: NA; CDR3aa: CASSESDRLYGYTF
v_gene: TRBV4-1; len: 15; j_gene: TRBJ1-5; abundance: few; CDR3aa: CASSQPDRANQPQHF